A selection of T cell receptor beta chains follows, all from one sample in a study of metastatic and nonmetastatic thyroid tumors. TCRdb re-analyzed the PCR reads using MiXCR. The table has about 16,000 clones, roughly an eighth seen once; the top ten hold more than 15%. The sequenced sample consisted of tumor tissue. The receptors stem from a female donor with papillary thyroid cancer or a benign thyroid nodule (not recorded which). Some clones in this sample may be carry-over from other donors' samples. Each CDR3 is given without its conserved first and last residue.

V,J,CDR3
TRBV4-3,TRBJ2-1,ASSQVSLANEQF
TRBV13,TRBJ2-7,ASSLAGLAGGSYEQY
TRBV20-1,TRBJ1-5,SARSRTEIQPQH
TRBV9,TRBJ2-2,ASSVRVLAGELF
TRBV14,TRBJ1-1,ASSQVAGSTEAF
TRBV7-7,TRBJ2-5,ASSLNLGTETQY
TRBV2,TRBJ2-7,ASSRDRGEYEQY
TRBV11-2,TRBJ1-1,ASSLDQTGLNTEAF
TRBV20-1,TRBJ1-2,SARDRLGVGHYGYT
TRBV7-9,TRBJ2-5,ASSRDAGETQY
TRBV7-2,TRBJ1-2,ASSQTWVLEDGYT
TRBV20-1,TRBJ1-5,SATRGTGKQPQH
TRBV20-1,TRBJ2-1,SARRLAGGDSYNEQF
TRBV4-2,TRBJ1-1,ASSQGGGSGGRTEAF
TRBV12-3/TRBV12-4,TRBJ2-4,ATSPGTLNIQY
TRBV4-2,TRBJ1-4,ASSLLPGGSGEKLF
TRBV28,TRBJ2-1,ASSLEGNFGSNEQF
TRBV3-1,TRBJ2-7,ASGRGGEQY
TRBV20-1,TRBJ2-3,SARFGGGNTDTQY
TRBV6-1,TRBJ2-3,ASKGTQITDTQY
TRBV11-2,TRBJ1-5,ASSLEAQGREPQH
TRBV9,TRBJ2-3,ASSGGDTTTDTQY
TRBV6-1,TRBJ2-6,ASRQGQGSSGANVLT
TRBV5-4,TRBJ1-2,ASSLTFDVDGYT
TRBV5-1,TRBJ1-3,ASSPFGEVGNTIY
TRBV10-1,TRBJ1-1,ASSEGGKTEAF
TRBV20-1,TRBJ2-5,IPRAGDVGETQY
TRBV28,TRBJ2-2,ASSLMGTENTGELF
TRBV20-1,TRBJ2-7,SAREPPSSANLYEQY
TRBV7-6,TRBJ2-7,ASSLEGPGGHNEQY
TRBV6-1,TRBJ2-5,ASERGRGYETQY
TRBV6-1,TRBJ1-5,ASRDSDSSNQPQH
TRBV2,TRBJ2-7,ASSREGGVYEQY
TRBV4-1,TRBJ1-2,ASSQGTGVYGYT
TRBV12-3/TRBV12-4,TRBJ2-7,ASSFRAGGSYEQY
TRBV6-2/TRBV6-3,TRBJ1-6,ASSETGGYSPLH
TRBV6-1,TRBJ1-2,ASRPGGGNYGYT
TRBV27,TRBJ2-1,ASGTSGIGGRNEQF
TRBV7-6,TRBJ2-7,ASSLSAGEAYEQY
TRBV11-3,TRBJ2-3,ASSFSGDGTDTQY
TRBV6-2/TRBV6-3,TRBJ2-7,ASSYSIRGDAYEQY
TRBV19,TRBJ1-4,ASSIGTGPEKLF
TRBV7-3,TRBJ2-5,ASSRPGAGETQY
TRBV27,TRBJ1-5,ASSPSRGNQPQH
TRBV10-1,TRBJ2-1,ASSESGSGSYNEQF
TRBV27,TRBJ2-2,ASSLGLAGEGELF
TRBV6-5,TRBJ1-6,ASSLQGLLINSPLH
TRBV2,TRBJ1-1,ASSLDRGTEAF
TRBV25-1,TRBJ2-5,ASGLAGAPQETQY
TRBV7-8,TRBJ2-7,ASSFQDSGEQY
TRBV4-3,TRBJ2-2,ASSQDLAGTNTGELF
TRBV5-6,TRBJ2-1,AGSLTSGSTPEQF
TRBV29-1,TRBJ2-7,SATGIESSYEQY
TRBV6-1,TRBJ1-3,ASRWDRWRNTIY
TRBV6-1,TRBJ2-7,VSIDTRASPGEQY
TRBV12-3/TRBV12-4,TRBJ2-6,ASSLTGPGANVLT
TRBV28,TRBJ2-7,ASSLYSGTNSYEQY
TRBV7-9,TRBJ2-6,ASSLPGFGANVLT